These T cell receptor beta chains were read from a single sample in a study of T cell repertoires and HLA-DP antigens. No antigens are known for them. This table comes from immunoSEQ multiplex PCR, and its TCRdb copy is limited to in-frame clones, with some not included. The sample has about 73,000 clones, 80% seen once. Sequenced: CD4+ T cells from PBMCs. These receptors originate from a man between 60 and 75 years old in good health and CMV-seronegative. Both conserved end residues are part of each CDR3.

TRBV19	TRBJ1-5	CASSPMDGYSNQPQHF
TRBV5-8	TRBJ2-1	CASSRMGPYNEQFF
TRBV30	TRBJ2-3	CASAAGGGSDTQYF
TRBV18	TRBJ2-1	CASSPRPGTSGGGYNEQFF
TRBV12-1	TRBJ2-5	CASPPYETQYF
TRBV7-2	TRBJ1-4	CASSRQGADEKLFF
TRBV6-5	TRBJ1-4	CASSFFLENEKLFF
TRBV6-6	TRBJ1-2	CASTHREYGYTF
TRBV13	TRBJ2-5	CASSPGASGYQETQYF
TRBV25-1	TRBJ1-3	CASSIGGAGNTIYF
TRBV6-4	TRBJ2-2	CASSRSGYGELFF
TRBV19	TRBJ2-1	CASSWTSGSPNEQFF
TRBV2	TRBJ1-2	CASSPEAAYGYTF
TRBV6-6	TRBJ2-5	CASSPGLAGVETQYF
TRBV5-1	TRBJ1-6	CASSVDRGAKSPLHF
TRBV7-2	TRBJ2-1	CASSPRQGLVQFF
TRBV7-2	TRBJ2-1	CASSLTGTGAYNEQFF
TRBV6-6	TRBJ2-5	CASRSDRGQETQYF
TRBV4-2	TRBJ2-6	CASSQSAVLSGANVLTF
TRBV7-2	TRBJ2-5	CASRSPGRAGETQYF
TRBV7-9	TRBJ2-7	CASSLGQGVYEQYF
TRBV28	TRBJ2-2	CASRALAGELFF
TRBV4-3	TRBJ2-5	CASSPGPNGETQYF
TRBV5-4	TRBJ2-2	CASSLQYTGELFF
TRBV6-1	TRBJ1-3	CASSGTGSSTIYF
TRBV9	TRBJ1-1	CASSWTEGGEAFF
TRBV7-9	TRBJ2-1	CASSLAGTYHEQFF
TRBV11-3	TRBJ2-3	CASSSRDYSDTQYF
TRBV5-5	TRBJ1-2	CASSLEAGSYGYTF
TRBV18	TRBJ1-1	CASSPNGQGGRNTEAFF
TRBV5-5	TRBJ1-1	CASSLDLVSYTEAFF
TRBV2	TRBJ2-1	CASSETQGYNEQFF
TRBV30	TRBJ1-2	CAWRRGSPGDGYTF
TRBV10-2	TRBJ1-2	CASSDGGFNYGYTF
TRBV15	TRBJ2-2	CATSRDHQTTGELFF
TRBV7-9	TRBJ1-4	CASSFGQDNEKLFF
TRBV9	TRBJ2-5	CASSVVAGRETQYF
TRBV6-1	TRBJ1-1	CASSIRDGTAFF
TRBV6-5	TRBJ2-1	CASSYRDEQFF
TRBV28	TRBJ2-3	CASSGGRTRSTDTQYF